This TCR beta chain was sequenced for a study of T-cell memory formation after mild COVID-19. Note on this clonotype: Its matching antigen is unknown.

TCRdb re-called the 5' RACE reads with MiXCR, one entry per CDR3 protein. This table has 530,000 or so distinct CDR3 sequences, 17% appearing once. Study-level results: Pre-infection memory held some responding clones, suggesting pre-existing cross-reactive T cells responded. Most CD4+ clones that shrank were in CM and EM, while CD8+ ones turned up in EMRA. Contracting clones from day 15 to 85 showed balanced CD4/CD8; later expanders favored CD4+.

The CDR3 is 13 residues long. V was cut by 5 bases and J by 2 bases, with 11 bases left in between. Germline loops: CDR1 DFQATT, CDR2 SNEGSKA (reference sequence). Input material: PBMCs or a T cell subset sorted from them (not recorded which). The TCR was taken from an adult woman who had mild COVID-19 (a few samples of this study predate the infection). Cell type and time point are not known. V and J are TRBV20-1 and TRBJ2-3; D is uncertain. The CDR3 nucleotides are TGCAGTGCTCATAGTAGGAACACAGATACGCAGTATTTT. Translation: CSAHSRNTDTQYF.